This T cell receptor beta chain was observed in a study of blood T cell repertoires in COVID-19. In the authors' workflow: Amplified reference gene primers provided the basis for estimating nucleated cell counts. Profiled with immunoSEQ multiplex PCR; TCRdb holds only in-frame clones, not every one. The V and J calls and clone size are taken from that table; D and trimming were inferred from the DNA. Of 300,000 to 350,000 clones listed, 80% to 90% are singletons. The CDR3 spans 14 residues. Trimming pared 1 base from V and 7 bases from J, leaving 12 bases between. The germline V gene has CDR1 SGHRS and CDR2 YFSETQ.

The sequence came from a young man who had recovered from COVID-19. The sequenced sample was PBMCs or T cells enriched from blood (not recorded which). The rearrangement uses TRBV5-1 and TRBJ2-1, with TRBD1 as a possible D gene (5 bases). The CDR3 loop is CASSLPQGWNEQFF. The CDR3 nucleotides are TGCGCCAGCAGCTTGCCTCAGGGATGGAATGAGCAGTTCTTC.